This T cell receptor (beta chain) was observed in a study of OX40 agonist ivuxolimab in advanced cancers. The CDR3 spans 14 residues. The V gene lost 2 bases and the J gene lost 2 bases, with 10 bases spanning the gap. The germline CDR1 and CDR2 sequences are MDHEN and SYDVKM. Measured with immunoSEQ multiplex PCR; TCRdb has only the in-frame clones, and not every one. The sample includes about 72,000 clones, around nine tenths seen only once; the top ten take over 4.5%. Sequenced material: CD4+ or CD8+ T cells sorted from blood, taken in a trial of the OX40 agonist ivuxolimab. The receptor was isolated from an adult with an advanced solid tumor such as melanoma, head and neck, liver or kidney cancer. This sequence joins TRBV28 and TRBJ2-7; D unclear. The CDR3 DNA reads as TGTGCCAGCAGTTTAATAGGTTCCGCCTACGAGCAGTACTTC. Its translation is CASSLIGSAYEQYF.